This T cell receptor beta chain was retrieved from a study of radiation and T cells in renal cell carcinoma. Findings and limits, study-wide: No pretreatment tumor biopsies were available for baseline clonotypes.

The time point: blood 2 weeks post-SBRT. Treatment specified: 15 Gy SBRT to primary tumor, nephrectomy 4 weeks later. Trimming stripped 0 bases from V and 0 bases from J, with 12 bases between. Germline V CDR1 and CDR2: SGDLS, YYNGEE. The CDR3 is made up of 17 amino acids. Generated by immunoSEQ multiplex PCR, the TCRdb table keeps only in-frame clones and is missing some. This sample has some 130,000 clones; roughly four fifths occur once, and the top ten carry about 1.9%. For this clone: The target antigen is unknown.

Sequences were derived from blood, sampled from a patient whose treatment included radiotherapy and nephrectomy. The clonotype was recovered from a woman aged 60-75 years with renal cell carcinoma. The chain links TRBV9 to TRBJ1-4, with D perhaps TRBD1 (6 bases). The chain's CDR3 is CASSVERGGATNEKLFF. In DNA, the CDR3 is TGTGCCAGCAGCGTAGAGAGAGGGGGTGCAACTAATGAAAAACTGTTTTTT.